These T cell receptor beta chains were read from a single sample in a study of human T cells and chemical hapten exposure. Using its own MiXCR run on the RACE reads, TCRdb lists one record per CDR3 protein. The table includes approximately 90,000 distinct CDR3 sequences, 8.5% to 9% detected once. The source material was whole blood, sampled in connection with sensitization to the hapten diphenylcyclopropenone (DPC). The receptors here all came from a man aged 40-49 years with alopecia areata. Some clones in this sample may be carry-over from other donors' samples. CDR3s include the opening cysteine and the closing phenylalanine or tryptophan. A D gene is named only where the DNA matches it firmly. Some rows have no size entry. The others give once, few or many, or a class for an expanded clone.

>many|TRBV19|-|TRBJ1-4
CASSLTGTLATNEKLFF
TGTGCCAGTAGTCTGACCGGGACACTTGCAACTAATGAAAAACTGTTTTTT
>-|TRBV4-2|-|TRBJ1-1
CASSQGDILNTEAFF
TGTGCCAGCAGCCAAGGCGATATCTTGAACACTGAAGCTTTCTTT
>few|TRBV6-6|-|TRBJ2-3
CASSLRSPSTDTQYF
TGTGCCAGCAGTTTGAGGAGTCCCTCCACAGATACGCAGTATTTT
>few|TRBV5-1|TRBD2|TRBJ2-1
CASSSGGLAGGTEQFF
TGCGCCAGCAGCTCGGGGGGACTAGCGGGAGGGACTGAGCAGTTCTTC
>few|TRBV6-5|-|TRBJ2-3
CASSSMDSNTDTQYF
TGTGCCAGCAGTTCAATGGACAGCAACACAGATACGCAGTATTTT
>-|TRBV4-1|-|TRBJ1-2
CASSQAGEEYYGYTF
TGCGCCAGCAGCCAAGCCGGGGAAGAATACTATGGCTACACCTTC
>-|TRBV28|TRBD1|TRBJ2-5
CASSFLQGVNPETQYF
TGTGCCAGCAGTTTCCTCCAGGGGGTGAATCCGGAGACCCAGTACTTC
>many|TRBV10-3|TRBD2|TRBJ2-3
CAISLTSGRGDTQYF
TGTGCCATCAGCTTAACTAGCGGGAGAGGGGATACGCAGTATTTT
>-|TRBV18|-|TRBJ1-2
CASSPPGRAYGYTF
TGTGCCAGCTCACCACCGGGGCGCGCCTATGGCTACACCTTC
>-|TRBV10-2|-|TRBJ2-3
CASRFANTDTQYF
TGCGCCAGCCGTTTCGCGAACACAGATACGCAGTATTTT
>many|TRBV29-1|-|TRBJ2-3
CSVQTGRTQYF
TGCAGCGTCCAGACCGGGAGAACGCAGTATTTT
>-|TRBV5-6|-|TRBJ1-1
CASSFRPNTEAFF
TGTGCCAGCAGCTTCCGACCGAACACTGAAGCTTTCTTT
>many|TRBV19|-|TRBJ2-1
CASSVVSSYNEQFF
TGTGCCAGTAGTGTGGTCAGCTCCTACAATGAGCAGTTCTTC
>-|TRBV5-1|TRBD1|TRBJ2-1
CASSPRQGIYNEQFF
TGCGCCAGCAGCCCTAGACAGGGGATTTACAATGAGCAGTTCTTC
>many|TRBV3-1|TRBD2|TRBJ2-3
CASSPIGLAGLTDTQYF
TGTGCCAGCAGCCCGATCGGACTAGCGGGACTCACAGATACGCAGTATTTT
>few|TRBV18|-|TRBJ2-3
CASSPNRPTDTQYF
TGTGCCAGCTCACCGAACAGACCCACAGATACGCAGTATTTT
>few|TRBV7-2|TRBD1|TRBJ1-6
CASRGTGNNSPLHF
TGTGCCAGCAGGGGGACAGGGAATAATTCACCCCTCCACTTT
>-|TRBV5-5|-|TRBJ2-1
CASSLGVSAHNEQFF
TGTGCCAGCAGCTTGGGTGTTTCTGCCCACAATGAGCAGTTCTTC
>-|TRBV6-5|-|TRBJ2-5
CASRLPGGETQYF
TGTGCCAGCAGGCTTCCAGGGGGGGAGACCCAGTACTTC
>few|TRBV7-9|-|TRBJ1-4
CASSTRPTGEKLFF
TGTGCCAGCAGCACCCGGCCCACAGGGGAAAAACTGTTTTTT
>many|TRBV6-5|-|TRBJ1-6
CASSYSKGLGSPLHF
TGTGCCAGCAGTTACTCAAAGGGGCTGGGGTCACCCCTCCACTTT
>few|TRBV9|-|TRBJ2-2
CASSGILTAGTGELFF
TGTGCCAGCAGCGGTATATTGACGGCGGGAACCGGGGAGCTGTTTTTT
>few|TRBV5-1|-|TRBJ2-5
CASSAGLGPGLGQETQYF
TGCGCCAGCAGCGCCGGACTCGGGCCAGGGCTGGGCCAAGAGACCCAGTACTTC
>-|TRBV7-9|-|TRBJ2-5
CASSSLRQETQYF
TGTGCCAGCAGCTCACTGAGACAAGAGACCCAGTACTTC
>many|TRBV30|TRBD1|TRBJ2-4
CAWSPGQGLNIQYF
TGTGCCTGGAGCCCGGGACAGGGTTTAAACATTCAGTACTTC
>-|TRBV6-2/TRBV6-3|-|TRBJ2-3
CASSPLLVGTQYF
TGTGCCAGCAGTCCGCTACTAGTGGGTACGCAGTATTTT
>-|TRBV7-2|-|TRBJ2-7
CASTLTSIGAYEQYF
TGTGCCAGCACTTTAACTAGCATAGGTGCCTACGAGCAGTACTTC